This T cell receptor beta chain emerged from a study of blood T cell repertoires in COVID-19. This table comes from immunoSEQ multiplex PCR, and its TCRdb copy is limited to in-frame clones, with some not included. The repertoire holds roughly 100,000 clones, with around 75% as singletons. The sample was peripheral blood. The source is a human donor with acute or convalescent COVID-19. The donor label of this sample is uncertain.

The DNA of the CDR3 is TGTGCCAGCAGAGCTAGCGGGGCTGCCTACGAGCAGTACTTC. This gives the protein CASRASGAAYEQYF. The V and J genes are TRBV28 and TRBJ2-7; 9 positions match TRBD2. The CDR3 runs 14 residues. The germline V gene encodes CDR1 MDHEN and CDR2 SYDVKM. V trimming: 6 bases; J trimming: 2 bases; junction bases outside the gene matches: 5.